These 9 T cell receptor beta chains originate from one sample sequenced in a study of beta chain features in type 1 diabetes. These receptors lack a known antigen. General study results and limits: In all four CD4+ subsets, TCRB CDR3 length was significantly, moderately reduced in type 1 diabetes.

Reverse transcribing all isolated RNA meant expressed TCRB transcripts were sequenced. Clones were sequenced by immunoSEQ multiplex PCR, and TCRdb holds only the in-frame ones, with some missing. The data show about 650,000 clones, around 12% seen once. Sequenced input: naive CD4+ T cells from blood. All receptors come from a man under 40 with type 1 diabetes.

The rearrangement uses TRBV28 and TRBJ1-3; D call uncertain. From germline, CDR1 is MDHEN and CDR2 SYDVKM. V was cut by 5 bases and J by 0 bases, with 20 bases left in between. The CDR3 is 18 residues long. The CDR3 protein is CASSPTMGRSPSGNTIYF. DNA of the CDR3: TGTGCCAGCAGTCCTACGATGGGCAGGTCCCCCTCTGGAAACACCATATATTTT. Supplemented by reference TRBV28 and TRBJ1-3, the full variable domain reads DVKVTQSSRYLVKRTGEKVFLECVQDMDHENMFWYRQDPGLGLRLIYFSYDVKMKEKGDIPEGYSVSREKKERFSLILESASTNQTSMYLCASSPTMGRSPSGNTIYFGEGSWLTVV.

This chain connects TRBV14 to TRBJ2-7; maybe TRBD1 (5 bases). The germline V gene has CDR1 SGHDN and CDR2 FVKESK. V dropped 8 bases and J dropped 3 bases, with 8 bases sitting between them. The CDR3 extends over 11 amino acids. The CDR3 nucleotides are TGTGCCAGCGGGGCGGTCTACGAGCAGTACTTC. Protein product: CASGAVYEQYF.

The chain couples TRBV4-1 to TRBJ2-3, with TRBD2 matching over 8 bases. From germline, CDR1 is MGHRA and CDR2 YSYEKL. The junction had 3 bases not matched to a gene; V was cut back by 4 bases and J by 0 bases. The CDR3 has 15 residues. CDR3 sequence: CASSPLAGSTDTQYF. CDR3 in DNA: TGCGCCAGCAGCCCCCTAGCGGGCAGCACAGATACGCAGTATTTT.

The table lists this clone with a few counts. This chain uses TRBV5-8 with TRBJ1-2, with D maybe TRBD1 (5 bases). In germline, CDR1 is SGHTS, CDR2 YDEGEE. Trimming took off 10 bases at V and 2 bases at J, with 12 bases between the two ends. This CDR3 has 12 residues. CDR3: CADGTLNYGYTF. DNA for the CDR3: TGTGCCGACGGGACGTTGAACTATGGCTACACCTTC.

In this sample, this clone turned up a few times. The gene calls are TRBV6-5 and TRBJ1-2; the D gene is possibly TRBD1 (6 bases). The CDR3 sequence is 13 residues long. With 6 bases removed from V and 8 bases from J, the gap between germline ends came to 16 bases. Germline CDR1 reads MNHEY; CDR2 reads SVGAGI. The CDR3 is CASSSTGYGGYTF. As DNA, the CDR3 is TGTGCCAGCAGCTCTACAGGGTACGGGGGCTACACCTTC.

V is TRBV4-1 and J is TRBJ1-4; D is uncertain. Trimming stripped 3 bases from V and 8 bases from J, with 10 bases between. In germline, CDR1 is MGHRA, CDR2 YSYEKL. CDR3 length: 13 amino acids. The CDR3 DNA follows: TGCGCCAGCAGCCAGGGCTTAGGAGAAAAACTGTTTTTT. This gives the protein CASSQGLGEKLFF.

This clone appeared a few times. The V gene is TRBV28, the J gene TRBJ2-5, with a tentative D call TRBD1 (5 bases). Germline lookup yields CDR1 MDHEN and CDR2 SYDVKM. V dropped 7 bases and J dropped 5 bases, with 14 bases sitting between them. This CDR3 contains 13 residues. The CDR3 coding sequence is TGTGCCAGCACCAGGGTAGTTCGGGAGACCCAGTACTTC. It codes for CASTRVVRETQYF. Filled out from reference TRBV28 and TRBJ2-5, the complete variable domain reads DVKVTQSSRYLVKRTGEKVFLECVQDMDHENMFWYRQDPGLGLRLIYFSYDVKMKEKGDIPEGYSVSREKKERFSLILESASTNQTSMYLCASTRVVRETQYFGPGTRLLVL.

This chain links TRBV18 with TRBJ2-1; 8 bases line up with TRBD2. Germline values: CDR1 KGHSH, CDR2 LQKENI. Trimming cost V 4 bases and J 5 bases; bases outside gene matches: 1. The CDR3 sequence is 13 residues long. CDR3 region: CASSLLADNEQFF. As DNA, the CDR3 is TGTGCCAGCTCACTACTAGCGGACAATGAGCAGTTCTTC.

This clone turned up a few times. The chain combines TRBV9 with TRBJ2-3; TRBD2 agrees at 9 bases. CDR3 length: 15 amino acids. V lost 4 bases to trimming and J lost 2 bases; unmatched junction nucleotides: 5. Per the germline V gene, CDR1 is SGDLS and CDR2 is YYNGEE. The CDR3 protein is CASSLAGGDTDTQYF. The CDR3 DNA reads TGTGCCAGCAGCCTGGCGGGGGGGGACACAGATACGCAGTATTTT.